The present T cell receptor beta chain was sequenced within a study of regulatory T cells in long-lasting Graves disease. Researchers made TCR beta libraries by using iRepertoire HTBI primers and running Arm-PCR on CDR3 regions. TCRdb re-called the multiplex PCR reads through MiXCR, storing one row per CDR3 protein. This table holds about 210,000 distinct CDR3 sequences, around 19% found once. General study results and limits: The TCR repertoire of persistent Graves' patients was less diverse than that of newly diagnosed ones.

This clonotype was detected ten times or more. The antigen is undetermined. Germline CDR1 reads MNHNS; CDR2 reads SASEGT. V dropped 7 bases and J dropped 5; count of bases not matched to a gene: 10. The CDR3 spans 15 residues. The time point was: newly diagnosed GD, antithyroid drugs for less than 3 months. The TCR library was prepared using RNA isolated from PBMCs. The sample was also reused in another study, on T cells in Graves' hyperthyroidism and ophthalmopathy.

This specimen consisted of peripheral blood mononuclear cells (PBMCs), obtained at new diagnosis, from a patient treated with antithyroid drugs. The sequence derives from a woman aged 25-40 years with Graves disease. V is TRBV6-1 and J is TRBJ2-5; 10 positions match TRBD2. The CDR3 is CASNPRSGGGETQYF. The DNA for the CDR3 is TGTGCCAGCAATCCCCGAAGCGGGGGGGGGGAGACCCAGTACTTC.